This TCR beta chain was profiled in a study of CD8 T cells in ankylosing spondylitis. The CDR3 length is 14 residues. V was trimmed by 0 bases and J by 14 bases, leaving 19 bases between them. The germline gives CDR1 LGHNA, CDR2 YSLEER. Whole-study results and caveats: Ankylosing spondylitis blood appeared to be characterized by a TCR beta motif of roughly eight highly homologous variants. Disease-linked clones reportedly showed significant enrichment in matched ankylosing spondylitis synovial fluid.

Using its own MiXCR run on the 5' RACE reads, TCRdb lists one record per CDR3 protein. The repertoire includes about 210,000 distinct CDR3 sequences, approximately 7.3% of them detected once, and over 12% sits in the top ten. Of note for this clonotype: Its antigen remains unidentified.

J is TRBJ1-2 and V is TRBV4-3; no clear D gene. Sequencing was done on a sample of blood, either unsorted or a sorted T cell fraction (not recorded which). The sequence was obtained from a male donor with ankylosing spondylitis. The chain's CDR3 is CASSQDVGEGPRTF. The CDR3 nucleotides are TGCGCCAGCAGCCAAGATGTTGGTGAGGGCCCGAGGACCTTC.